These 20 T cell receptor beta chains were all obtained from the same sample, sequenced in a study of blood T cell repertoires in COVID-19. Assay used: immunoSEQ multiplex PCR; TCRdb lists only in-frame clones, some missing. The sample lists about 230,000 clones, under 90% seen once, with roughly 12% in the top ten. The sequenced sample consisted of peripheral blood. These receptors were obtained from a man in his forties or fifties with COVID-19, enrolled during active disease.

CDR3 residues: CASSPPGRTEAFF. The CDR3 DNA reads as TGTGCCAGCAGCCCGCCCGGGAGGACTGAAGCTTTCTTT. This chain uses TRBV7-2 with TRBJ1-1, with no clear D. CDR1 is SGHTA and CDR2 is FQGNSA in the germline V gene. The CDR3 totals 13 residues. Trimming took off 5 bases at V and 5 bases at J, with 12 bases between the two ends.

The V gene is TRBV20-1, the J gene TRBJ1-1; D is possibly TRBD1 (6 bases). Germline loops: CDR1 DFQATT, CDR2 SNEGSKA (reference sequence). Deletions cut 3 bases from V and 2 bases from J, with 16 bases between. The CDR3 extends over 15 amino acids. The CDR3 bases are TGCAGTGCTAGTTACCGGGACACCAGCAACACTGAAGCTTTCTTT. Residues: CSASYRDTSNTEAFF.

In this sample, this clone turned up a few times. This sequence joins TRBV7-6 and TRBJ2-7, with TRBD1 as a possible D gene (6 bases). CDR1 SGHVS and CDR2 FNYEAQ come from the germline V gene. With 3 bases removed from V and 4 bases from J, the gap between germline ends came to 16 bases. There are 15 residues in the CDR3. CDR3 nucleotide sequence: TGTGCCAGCAGCTTGGACAGCCATCTTTTTTACGAGCAGTACTTC. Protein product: CASSLDSHLFYEQYF.

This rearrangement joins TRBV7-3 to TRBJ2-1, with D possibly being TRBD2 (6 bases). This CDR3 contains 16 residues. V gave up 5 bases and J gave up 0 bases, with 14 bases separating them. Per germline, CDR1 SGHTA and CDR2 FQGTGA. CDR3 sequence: CASSPQVGGSYNEQFF. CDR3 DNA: TGTGCCAGCAGCCCCCAGGTCGGGGGCTCCTACAATGAGCAGTTCTTC. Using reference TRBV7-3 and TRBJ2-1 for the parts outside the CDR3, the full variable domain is GAGVSQTPSNKVTEKGKYVELRCDPISGHTALYWYRQSLGQGPEFLIYFQGTGAADDSGLPNDRFFAVRPEGSVSTLKIQRTERGDSAVYLCASSPQVGGSYNEQFFGPGTRLTVL.

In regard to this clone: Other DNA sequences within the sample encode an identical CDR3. The CDR3 nucleotides are TGTGCCAGCAGTTTATCAGGGTACGAGCAGTACTTC. Translation: CASSLSGYEQYF. V gene TRBV12-3 or TRBV12-4 combines with J gene TRBJ2-7; D is possibly TRBD1 (5 bases). V gave up 2 bases and J gave up 4 bases, with 6 bases separating them. The CDR3 spans 12 residues.

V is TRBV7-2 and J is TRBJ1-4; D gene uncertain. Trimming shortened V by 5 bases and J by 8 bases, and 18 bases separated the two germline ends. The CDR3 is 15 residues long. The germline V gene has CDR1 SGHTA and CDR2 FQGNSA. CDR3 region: CASSARGGFREKLFF. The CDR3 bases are TGTGCCAGCAGCGCGAGAGGCGGGTTTCGGGAAAAACTGTTTTTT.

In nucleotides, the CDR3 is TGTGCCAGCTCACCATTCGGGAACACTGAAGCTTTCTTT. Translated, it gives CASSPFGNTEAFF. The chain couples TRBV18 to TRBJ1-1; unclear D gene. In germline, CDR1 is KGHSH, CDR2 LQKENI. V lost 2 bases, J lost 1 base, and 5 bases lay in between. The CDR3 totals 13 residues.

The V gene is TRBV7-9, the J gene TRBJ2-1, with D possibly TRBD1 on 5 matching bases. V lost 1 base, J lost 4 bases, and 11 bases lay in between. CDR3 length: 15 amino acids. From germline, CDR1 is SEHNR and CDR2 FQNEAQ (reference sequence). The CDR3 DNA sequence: TGTGCCAGCAGCTTAGGTCAGGGCTCATACAATGAGCAGTTCTTC. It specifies CASSLGQGSYNEQFF. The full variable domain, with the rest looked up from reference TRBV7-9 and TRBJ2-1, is DTGVSQNPRHKITKRGQNVTFRCDPISEHNRLYWYRQTLGQGPEFLTYFQNEAQLEKSRLLSDRFSAERPKGSFSTLEIQRTEQGDSAMYLCASSLGQGSYNEQFFGPGTRLTVL.

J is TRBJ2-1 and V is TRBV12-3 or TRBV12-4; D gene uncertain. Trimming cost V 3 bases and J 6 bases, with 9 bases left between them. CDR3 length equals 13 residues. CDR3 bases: TGTGCCAGCAGTTTTCTCGGTGGCAATGAGCAGTTCTTC. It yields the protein CASSFLGGNEQFF.

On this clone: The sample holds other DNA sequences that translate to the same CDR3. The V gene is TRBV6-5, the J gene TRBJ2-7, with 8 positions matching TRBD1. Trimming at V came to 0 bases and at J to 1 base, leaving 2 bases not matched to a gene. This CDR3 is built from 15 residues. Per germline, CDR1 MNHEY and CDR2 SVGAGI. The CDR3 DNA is TGTGCCAGCAGTTACTCGAACAGGGGGTCCTACGAGCAGTACTTC. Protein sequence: CASSYSNRGSYEQYF.

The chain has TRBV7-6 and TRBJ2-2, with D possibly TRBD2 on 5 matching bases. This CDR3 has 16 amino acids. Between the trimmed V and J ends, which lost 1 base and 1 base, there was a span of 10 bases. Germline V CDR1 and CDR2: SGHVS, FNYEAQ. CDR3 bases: TGTGCCAGCAGCTTAGTCCAGGCGGGGAACACCGGGGAGCTGTTTTTT. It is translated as CASSLVQAGNTGELFF. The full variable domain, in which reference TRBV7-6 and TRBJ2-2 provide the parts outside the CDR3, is GAGVSQSPRYKVTKRGQDVALRCDPISGHVSLYWYRQALGQGPEFLTYFNYEAQQDKSGLPNDRFSAERPEGSISTLTIQRTEQRDSAMYRCASSLVQAGNTGELFFGEGSRLTVL.

For the CDR3, the DNA is TGTGCCAGCTCACCCCGACAGGGGGACTATGGCTACACCTTC. Encoded protein: CASSPRQGDYGYTF. The chain combines TRBV18 with TRBJ1-2; TRBD1 matches at 9 bases. The CDR3 loop spans 14 amino acids. J gave up 3 bases and V 3 bases, and 2 bases lay outside the gene matches. CDR1 and CDR2 (germline): KGHSH, LQKENI.

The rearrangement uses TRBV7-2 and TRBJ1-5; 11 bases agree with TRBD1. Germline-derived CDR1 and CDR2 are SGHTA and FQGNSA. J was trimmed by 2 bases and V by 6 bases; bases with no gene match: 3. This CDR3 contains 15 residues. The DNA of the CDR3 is TGTGCCAGCAGTCCGGGACAGGGGGGCAATCAGCCCCAGCATTTT. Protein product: CASSPGQGGNQPQHF.

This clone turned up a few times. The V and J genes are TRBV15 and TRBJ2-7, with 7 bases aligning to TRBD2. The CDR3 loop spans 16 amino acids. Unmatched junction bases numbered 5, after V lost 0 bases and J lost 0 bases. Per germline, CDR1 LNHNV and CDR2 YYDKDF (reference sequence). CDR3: CATSRDPGGNSYEQYF. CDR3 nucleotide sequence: TGTGCCACCAGCAGAGACCCGGGGGGTAACTCCTACGAGCAGTACTTC. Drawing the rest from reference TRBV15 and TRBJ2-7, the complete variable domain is DAMVIQNPRYQVTQFGKPVTLSCSQTLNHNVMYWYQQKSSQAPKLLFHYYDKDFNNEADTPDNFQSRRPNTSFCFLDIRSPGLGDTAMYLCATSRDPGGNSYEQYFGPGTRLTVT.

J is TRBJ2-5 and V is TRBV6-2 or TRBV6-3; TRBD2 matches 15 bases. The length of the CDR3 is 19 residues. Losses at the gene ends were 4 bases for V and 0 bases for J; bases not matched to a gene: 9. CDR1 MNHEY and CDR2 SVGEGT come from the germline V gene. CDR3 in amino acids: CASSSGTSGRILYQETQYF. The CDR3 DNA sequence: TGTGCCAGCAGTTCCGGGACTAGCGGGAGGATTCTGTACCAAGAGACCCAGTACTTC.

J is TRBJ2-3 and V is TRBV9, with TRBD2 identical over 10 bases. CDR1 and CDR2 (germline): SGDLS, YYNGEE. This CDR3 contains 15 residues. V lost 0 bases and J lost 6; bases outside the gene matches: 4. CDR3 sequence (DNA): TGTGCCAGCAGCGTAGAGCTAGCGGGAGTGGATACGCAGTATTTT. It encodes CASSVELAGVDTQYF.

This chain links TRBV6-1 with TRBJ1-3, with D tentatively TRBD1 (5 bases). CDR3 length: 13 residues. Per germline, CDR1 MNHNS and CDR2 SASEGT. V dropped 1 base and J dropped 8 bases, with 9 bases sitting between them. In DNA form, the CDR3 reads TGTGCCAGCAGTGAAGTCAGGGCGTACACCATATATTTT. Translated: CASSEVRAYTIYF.

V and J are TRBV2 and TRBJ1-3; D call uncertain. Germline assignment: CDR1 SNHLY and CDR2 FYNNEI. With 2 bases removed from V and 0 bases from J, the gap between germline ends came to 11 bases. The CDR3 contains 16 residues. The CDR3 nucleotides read TGTGCCAGCAGTGAACATCGTACGGGCTCTGGAAACACCATATATTTT. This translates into CASSEHRTGSGNTIYF.

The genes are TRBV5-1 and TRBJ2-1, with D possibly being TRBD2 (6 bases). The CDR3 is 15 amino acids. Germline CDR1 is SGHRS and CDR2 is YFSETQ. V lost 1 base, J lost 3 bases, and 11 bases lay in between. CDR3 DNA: TGCGCCAGCAGCTTGCCAGCGGGCATCTACAATGAGCAGTTCTTC. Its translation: CASSLPAGIYNEQFF.

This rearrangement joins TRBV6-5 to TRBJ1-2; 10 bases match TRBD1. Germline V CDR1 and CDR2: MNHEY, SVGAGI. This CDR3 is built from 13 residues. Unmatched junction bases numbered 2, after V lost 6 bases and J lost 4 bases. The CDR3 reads CASSRTGGYGYTF. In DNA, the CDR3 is TGTGCCAGCAGCCGGACAGGGGGCTATGGCTACACCTTC.